A single sample is the source of the 16 T cell receptor beta chains below, sequenced in a study of blood T cell repertoires in COVID-19. The repertoire was sequenced with immunoSEQ multiplex PCR; TCRdb's copy has only in-frame clones and lacks some. The data contain approximately 100,000 clones, about 89% of them singletons. The sample comprised peripheral blood. Receptor source: a man aged 60 to 69 with acute or convalescent COVID-19.

The chain employs TRBV27 and TRBJ1-1; D gene uncertain. The V and J ends lost 1 base and 1 base respectively, with 7 bases between them. CDR1 and CDR2 (germline): MNHEY, SMNVEV (reference sequence). The CDR3 sequence is 14 residues long. The CDR3 loop reads CASSLYGPNTEAFF. In DNA, the CDR3 is TGTGCCAGCAGTTTATACGGTCCGAACACTGAAGCTTTCTTT.

The chain employs TRBV14 and TRBJ2-1, with D perhaps TRBD2 (6 bases). V was shortened by 5 bases and J by 0 bases, with 14 bases between the two germline ends. Germline V gene sequence: CDR1 SGHDN, CDR2 FVKESK. The CDR3 contains 16 residues. CDR3 in DNA: TGTGCCAGCAGCAAACGTGTGGGGGGCTCCTACAATGAGCAGTTCTTC. Its translation: CASSKRVGGSYNEQFF.

This clone showed up just once. The chain carries TRBV6-5 and TRBJ1-4; D is undetermined. V lost 6 bases, J lost 4 bases, and 3 bases lay in between. CDR3 length: 11 amino acids. Per the germline V gene, CDR1 is MNHEY and CDR2 is SVGAGI. CDR3 coding DNA: TGTGCCAGCAGCCATAATGAAAAACTGTTTTTT. It is translated as CASSHNEKLFF.

The chain uses TRBV27 and TRBJ1-1, with a weak D call TRBD1 (6 bases). With 0 bases removed from V and 5 bases from J, the gap between germline ends came to 10 bases. There are 14 residues in the CDR3. Germline V gene lookup returns CDR1 MNHEY and CDR2 SMNVEV (reference sequence). The CDR3 loop is CASSLSGARTEAFF. CDR3 DNA sequence: TGTGCCAGCAGTTTATCGGGGGCAAGAACTGAAGCTTTCTTT.

The rearrangement links TRBV9 to TRBJ2-1; 8 bases fit TRBD2. CDR1 is SGDLS and CDR2 is YYNGEE in the germline V gene. This CDR3 comprises 16 residues. Trimming removed 1 base from V and 9 bases from J; junction bases left unmatched: 12. The CDR3 is CASSVSAGLVGGEQFF. In DNA form, the CDR3 reads TGTGCCAGCAGCGTATCGGCGGGACTAGTAGGGGGTGAGCAGTTCTTC.

In its sample, this clone was seen once. This chain joins TRBV2 and TRBJ1-4; 8 bases fit TRBD1. Germline values: CDR1 SNHLY, CDR2 FYNNEI. The CDR3 is made up of 14 amino acids. V lost 5 bases and J lost 2; bases outside the gene matches: 1. In nucleotides, the CDR3 is TGTGCCAGCAGTCGGACAGGGACTAATGAAAAACTGTTTTTT. This gives the protein CASSRTGTNEKLFF.

The rearrangement links TRBV27 to TRBJ1-6; no clear D gene. This CDR3 is 12 amino acids long. Trimming pared 5 bases from V and 9 bases from J, leaving 8 bases between. Germline assignment: CDR1 MNHEY and CDR2 SMNVEV (reference sequence). CDR3 protein: CASSPGGSPLHF. The CDR3 nucleotides read TGTGCCAGCAGTCCCGGAGGTTCACCCCTCCACTTT.

This clone was observed a handful of times. This chain joins TRBV7-8 and TRBJ2-7; 10 positions match TRBD2. Germline V gene lookup returns CDR1 SGHVS and CDR2 FQNEAQ. Germline trimming cut 8 bases from V and 5 bases from J; bases unmatched to any gene: 3. The CDR3 is 12 residues long. The CDR3 reads CASGGTSDEQYF. The CDR3 bases are TGTGCCAGCGGCGGGACTAGCGACGAGCAGTACTTC. The full variable domain, completed using reference TRBV7-8 and TRBJ2-7, is GAGVSQSPRYKVAKRGQDVALRCDPISGHVSLFWYQQALGQGPEFLTYFQNEAQLDKSGLPSDRFFAERPEGSVSTLKIQRTQQEDSAVYLCASGGTSDEQYFGPGTRLTVT.

The chain employs TRBV5-8 and TRBJ1-2; 9 nucleotides align to TRBD1. This CDR3 is built from 14 residues. Germline V lookup: CDR1 SGHTS, CDR2 YDEGEE. V lost 4 bases, J lost 5 bases, and 6 bases stayed unmatched. CDR3 loop: CASSPPGQGYGYTF. In nucleotides, the CDR3 is TGTGCCAGCAGCCCACCGGGACAGGGATATGGCTACACCTTC.

This chain joins TRBV7-9 and TRBJ2-1, with unresolved D. Trimming cost V 0 bases and J 12 bases, with 9 bases left between them. This CDR3 contains 12 residues. Germline CDR1 and CDR2: SEHNR and FQNEAQ (reference sequence). The CDR3 reads CASSLAAIVQFF. The CDR3 DNA sequence: TGTGCCAGCAGCTTAGCCGCGATCGTGCAGTTCTTC.

V gene TRBV7-9 combines with J gene TRBJ2-3, with TRBD2 as a possible D gene (6 bases). The V end lost 8 bases, the J end lost 5 bases, and 11 bases lay between the germline ends. Per germline, CDR1 SEHNR and CDR2 FQNEAQ (reference sequence). This CDR3 region has 12 residues. The CDR3 is CASRLERDTQYF. The CDR3 DNA is TGTGCCAGCCGACTAGAAAGAGATACGCAGTATTTT. Looking up the rest from reference TRBV7-9 and TRBJ2-3 gives the full variable domain: DTGVSQNPRHKITKRGQNVTFRCDPISEHNRLYWYRQTLGQGPEFLTYFQNEAQLEKSRLLSDRFSAERPKGSFSTLEIQRTEQGDSAMYLCASRLERDTQYFGPGTRLTVL.

The chain recombines TRBV29-1 with TRBJ2-3; TRBD2 aligns across 8 bases. Germline values: CDR1 SQVTM, CDR2 ANQGSEA. The CDR3 spans 12 residues. V dropped 3 bases and J dropped 13; count of bases not matched to a gene: 9. The CDR3 bases are TGCAGCGTTGATACTTATAGCGGGGAGGAGTATTTT. It yields the protein CSVDTYSGEEYF.

CDR3 nucleotides: TGTGCCAGCAGTGAGTTAACAGGGTTGAACACTGAAGCTTTCTTT. This codes for CASSELTGLNTEAFF. The chain couples TRBV25-1 to TRBJ1-1; D may be TRBD1 (6 bases). Germline assignment: CDR1 MGHDK and CDR2 SYGVNS. V lost 3 bases to trimming and J lost 0 bases, with 11 bases between them. This CDR3 comprises 15 residues.

CDR3 in amino acids: CASSLDLAPYEQYV. CDR3 bases: TGTGCCAGCAGCTTAGATCTGGCACCTTACGAGCAGTACGTC. V and J are TRBV7-2 and TRBJ2-7; D unclear. The CDR3 extends over 14 amino acids. V was clipped by 1 base and J by 4 bases, with 11 bases between them. Looked up from germline, CDR1 is SGHTA and CDR2 is FQGNSA.

J is TRBJ2-1 and V is TRBV3-1 (or the pseudogene TRBV3-2); 9 bases align to TRBD2. Germline loops: CDR1 LGHDT, CDR2 YNNKEL (reference sequence). This CDR3 has 16 amino acids. V gave up 4 bases and J gave up 6 bases; unmatched junction bases: 10. The CDR3 loop reads CASSPSGLAGTNEQFF. As DNA, the CDR3 is TGTGCCAGCAGCCCTTCGGGACTAGCTGGAACCAATGAGCAGTTCTTC.

The V gene is TRBV10-3, the J gene TRBJ2-3; TRBD2 agrees at 9 bases. With V trimmed by 6 bases and J by 2 bases, 3 bases remained unmatched. Per the germline V gene, CDR1 is ENHRY and CDR2 is SYGVKD. The CDR3 has 14 residues. CDR3 sequence reads: CAIRASGTTDTQYF. In DNA form, the CDR3 reads TGTGCCATCAGGGCTAGCGGGACCACAGATACGCAGTATTTT.